Listed below are T cell receptor beta chains from one sample, sequenced in a study of T cells in Graves' hyperthyroidism and ophthalmopathy. Via MiXCR, TCRdb re-called the multiplex PCR reads, giving one row per CDR3 protein. In the table there are roughly 500,000 distinct CDR3 sequences, 40% to 50% of which are singletons. Material: peripheral blood or thyroid tissue (not recorded which). Receptor source: an adult woman with Graves' disease, either hyperthyroidism or ophthalmopathy (not recorded which). CDR3s include the opening cysteine and the closing phenylalanine or tryptophan. D genes are given only for firm matches. The size field is filled for only some rows; it gives once, few, many or a size class.

16	many	TRBJ2-7	TRBV7-2	.	TGTGCCAGCAGCTTAGCACCCGTAGCGGTAACCTACGAGCAGTACTTC	CASSLAPVAVTYEQYF
13	few	TRBJ1-1	TRBV29-1	TRBD1	TGCAGCGTTGTAGGGACAGCGAACACTGAAGCTTTCTTT	CSVVGTANTEAFF
14	few	TRBJ1-4	TRBV15	.	TGTGCCACCAGCCTTGGGGGCGTGAATGAAAAACTGTTTTTT	CATSLGGVNEKLFF
13	many	TRBJ1-6	TRBV29-1	.	TGCAGCGTTGGCTTGGGGGTGGGCTCACCCCTCCACTTT	CSVGLGVGSPLHF
14	.	TRBJ2-5	TRBV20-1	TRBD2	TGCAGTGCTAGAGATGGGACTAGCTTCGAGACCCAGTACTTC	CSARDGTSFETQYF
11	.	TRBJ2-7	TRBV10-3	TRBD1	TGTGCCATCAGGGGGACAGGAGATCAGTACTTC	CAIRGTGDQYF
13	.	TRBJ1-2	TRBV7-2	TRBD1	TGTGCCAGCAGAGACGGGACAGGGTACGGCTACACCTTC	CASRDGTGYGYTF
13	.	TRBJ2-3	TRBV20-1	TRBD2	TGCAGTGTGACTAGCGGAAATATTGATACGCAGTATTTT	CSVTSGNIDTQYF
15	many	TRBJ2-7	TRBV7-3	.	TGTGCCAGCAGCTTATCCGGGGGGCAGGGCTACGAGCAGTACTTC	CASSLSGGQGYEQYF
14	few	TRBJ2-6	TRBV29-1	TRBD1	TGCAGCGTTCTACAGGGGACTGGGGCCAACGTCCTGACTTTC	CSVLQGTGANVLTF
14	many	TRBJ2-5	TRBV20-1	TRBD1	TGCAGTGCTACCCGGACAGGGCGCTGGGAGACCCAGTACTTC	CSATRTGRWETQYF
14	.	TRBJ2-5	TRBV6-5	.	TGTGCCAGCAGTTTTTGGGGGTCCCAAGAGACCCAGTACTTC	CASSFWGSQETQYF
15	.	TRBJ1-1	TRBV7-3	.	TGTGCCAGCAGCTTGAAGGCCGAAGTTAACACTGAAGCTTTCTTT	CASSLKAEVNTEAFF
12	many	TRBJ1-2	TRBV4-1	.	TGCGCCAGCAGCCAAGAGACGGGTGGCTACACCTTC	CASSQETGGYTF
15	many	TRBJ2-7	TRBV20-1	TRBD2	TGCAGTGCTAGACGTACTAGCGGGAGGGCCGGCGAGCAGTACTTC	CSARRTSGRAGEQYF
19	once	TRBJ1-6	TRBV10-3	.	TGTGCCATCAGTGTAAGGGACCGCAGAGCCCCTCTGGTTAATTCACCCCTCCACTTT	CAISVRDRRAPLVNSPLHF
16	.	TRBJ1-2	TRBV7-2	.	TGTGCCAGCAGTTACTCGAGCAGGCTGCTCGACTATGGCTGCACCTTC	CASSYSSRLLDYGCTF
16	many	TRBJ1-3	TRBV7-8	.	TGTGCCAGCAGCTTAGAAGTCTCCAACTCTGGAAACACCATATATTTT	CASSLEVSNSGNTIYF
17	.	TRBJ1-3	TRBV10-3	.	TGTGCCATCAGTGTTCGTTTCCGCGGAAACTCTGGAAACACCATATATTTT	CAISVRFRGNSGNTIYF
13	few	TRBJ2-7	TRBV27	TRBD1	TGTGCCAGTGGACAGGGGGTCTCCTACGAGCAGTACTTC	CASGQGVSYEQYF
15	many	TRBJ1-2	TRBV19	.	TGTGCCAGTAGTACGGTCGGACAGCAAACTTATGGCTACACCTTC	CASSTVGQQTYGYTF
12	few	TRBJ1-1	TRBV29-1	.	TGCAGCGTTGTCCAGGGACTTAGTGAAGCTTTCTTT	CSVVQGLSEAFF
12	few	TRBJ2-7	TRBV28	.	TGTGCCAGCAGTTTCATAAAGAACGAGCAGTACTTC	CASSFIKNEQYF
16	few	TRBJ1-5	TRBV5-6	.	TGTGCCAGCAGCCGGAGCGGGGGGGGGGCACATCAGCCCCAGCATTTT	CASSRSGGGAHQPQHF
14	many	TRBJ1-3	TRBV29-1	.	TGCAGCGTTGAAGGGGACATTAGTGGAAACACCATATATTTT	CSVEGDISGNTIYF
15	many	TRBJ2-7	TRBV7-2	TRBD2	TGTGCCAGCAGCTCAGAGGGTAGTAGCGGGCGGGAGCAGTACTTC	CASSSEGSSGREQYF
15	.	TRBJ1-5	TRBV7-2	TRBD1	TGTGCCAGCAGCATTACAGGGGGCGCGGGTCAGCCCCAGCATTTT	CASSITGGAGQPQHF
11	once	TRBJ2-7	TRBV10-3	.	TGTGCCACCAGCCCGGACTACGAGCAGTACTTC	CATSPDYEQYF
13	many	TRBJ1-6	TRBV29-1	.	TGCAGCGTTGTGGAGGGGGTCAATTCACCCCTCCACTTT	CSVVEGVNSPLHF
14	.	TRBJ1-5	TRBV24-1	.	TGTGCCACCAGTGATTCTCGTGGGAGTCAGCCCCAGCATTTT	CATSDSRGSQPQHF
14	.	TRBJ1-1	TRBV11-2	TRBD1	TGTGCCAGCAGACCTAGAAGGGACAGGCCGAAAGCTTTCTTT	CASRPRRDRPKAFF
12	.	TRBJ1-5	TRBV3-1	.	TGTGCCAGCAGCTCTTGGGGACAGCCCCAGCATTTT	CASSSWGQPQHF
12	.	TRBJ1-5	TRBV29-1	.	TGCAGCGTTGCTGGGGCAGGGGCCTACGAGCATTTT	CSVAGAGAYEHF
16	.	TRBJ2-5	TRBV4-3	TRBD1	TGCGCCAGCAGCCAAGATAGGGGGCCTAGGGCGGAGACCCAGTACTTC	CASSQDRGPRAETQYF
15	many	TRBJ2-3	TRBV7-8	.	TGTGCCAGCAGCTTACGAGGAGGGGGTACAGATACGCAGTATTTT	CASSLRGGGTDTQYF
12	.	TRBJ1-2	TRBV10-2	TRBD1	TGCGCCAGTACAGGGGTGGACTATGGCTACACCTTC	CASTGVDYGYTF
16	many	TRBJ1-4	TRBV12-3/TRBV12-4	.	TGTGCCAGCAGCCCGACAGGACGTCCACCTAATGAAAAACTGTTTTTT	CASSPTGRPPNEKLFF
18	.	TRBJ2-6	TRBV20-1	TRBD2	TGCAGTGCCAGATTAGCGGGAGGGCCCATCTCTGGGGCCAACGTCCTGACTTTC	CSARLAGGPISGANVLTF
15	.	TRBJ2-7	TRBV7-2	.	TGTGCCAGCAGCTTAGGGGGACTGGGGATCTACGAGCAGTACTTC	CASSLGGLGIYEQYF
13	many	TRBJ1-2	TRBV14	.	TGTGCCAGCAGCCAAGATTACAGTTATGGCTACACCTTC	CASSQDYSYGYTF
16	few	TRBJ1-2	TRBV5-6	TRBD1	TGTGCCAGCAGCCGCGGGACAGGGGTTTTCAACTATGGCTACACCTTC	CASSRGTGVFNYGYTF
15	.	TRBJ2-7	TRBV20-1	TRBD2	TGCAGTGCACCAAATACCGGGACTAGCGGTTACGAGCAGTACTTC	CSAPNTGTSGYEQYF
14	.	TRBJ2-5	TRBV2	.	TGTGCCAGTTGTAAGGGTTCTGTCCAAGAGACCCAGTACTTC	CASCKGSVQETQYF
12	.	TRBJ1-5	TRBV29-1	TRBD1	TGCAGCGTCGGGGGGGCAGGGGGTGATCAGCATTTT	CSVGGAGGDQHF
15	many	TRBJ2-2	TRBV20-1	TRBD2	TGCAGTGCTAGACGACTAGCGCTCAACACCGGGGAGCTGTTTTTT	CSARRLALNTGELFF